The clone carrying this T cell receptor beta chain came up many times. What it binds is unknown. The V and J ends lost 4 bases and 1 base, in that order; junction bases with no gene match: 3. Germline V lookup: CDR1 KGHDR, CDR2 SFDVKD. The CDR3 is 15 residues long. Through Arm-PCR of CDR3 regions and iRepertoire HTBI primers, TCR beta libraries were built. TCRdb reprocessed the multiplex PCR reads with MiXCR, giving one entry per CDR3 protein. The repertoire includes some 400,000 distinct CDR3 sequences, under 15% of them detected once, and approximately 15% sits in the top ten. Time point noted: newly diagnosed GD, antithyroid drugs for less than 3 months. From PBMCs, RNA was extracted and then used to make the TCR library. The record originates from a study of regulatory T cells in long-lasting Graves disease. Findings of the study overall: Persistent patients shared 2,741 public clonotypes among themselves. Newly diagnosed patients shared fewer, at roughly 1,000. Segments TRBV28, TRBJ1-2 and TRBJ2-5 showed preferential usage in persistent disease.

The data were also submitted as part of a second study, on T cells in Graves' hyperthyroidism and ophthalmopathy.

The sample here was peripheral blood mononuclear cells (PBMCs), taken at new diagnosis, from a patient treated with antithyroid drugs. This chain links TRBV24-1 with TRBJ1-3; 7 positions agree with TRBD1. The receptor comes from a woman under 40 with Graves disease. The CDR3 DNA reads TGTGCCACCAGTGAAGGGGGCGTTTCTGGAAACACCATATATTTT. Protein sequence: CATSEGGVSGNTIYF.